What follows describes a single T cell receptor beta chain. CDR1 KGHDR and CDR2 SFDVKD come from the germline V gene. The CDR3 is made up of 14 amino acids. Trimming pared 4 bases from V and 7 bases from J, leaving 10 bases between. What was amplified from RNA transcripts were TCR beta CDR3 regions. HTBI primers were employed in a first-round RT-PCR of the TCR CDR3. TCRdb itself ran the multiplex PCR reads through MiXCR, one entry per CDR3 protein. Of roughly 280,000 distinct CDR3 sequences in the sample, roughly 22% were seen once. Each person with ophthalmopathy scored at least 3 on the Clinical Activity Score, reached NOSPECS grade 4 or higher, and had been ill under 3 months. Every diagnosis used clinical symptoms, serum thyroxine and TRAb, thyroid ultrasound and orbital computed tomography. These data come from a study of T cells in Graves' hyperthyroidism and ophthalmopathy.

Sample: blood. This sequence originates from a man aged 30 to 45 with Graves' ophthalmopathy. The gene calls are TRBV24-1 and TRBJ1-6; no reliable D call. CDR3 bases: TGTGCCACCAGTGACGGACGGCAAAATTCACCCCTCCACTTT. This encodes CATSDGRQNSPLHF.